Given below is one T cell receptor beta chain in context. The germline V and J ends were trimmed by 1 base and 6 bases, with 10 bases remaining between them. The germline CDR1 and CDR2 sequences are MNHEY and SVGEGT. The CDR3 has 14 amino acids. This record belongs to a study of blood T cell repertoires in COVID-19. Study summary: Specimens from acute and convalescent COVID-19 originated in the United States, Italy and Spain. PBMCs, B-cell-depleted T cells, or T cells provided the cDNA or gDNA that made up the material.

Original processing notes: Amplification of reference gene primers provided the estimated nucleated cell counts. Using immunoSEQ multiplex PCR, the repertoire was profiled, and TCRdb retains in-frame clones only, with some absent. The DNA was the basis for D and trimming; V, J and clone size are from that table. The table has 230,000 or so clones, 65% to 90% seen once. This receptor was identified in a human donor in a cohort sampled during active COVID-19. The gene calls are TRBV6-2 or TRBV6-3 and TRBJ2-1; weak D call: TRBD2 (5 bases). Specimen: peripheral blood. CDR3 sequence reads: CASSYFPGSNEQFF. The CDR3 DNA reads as TGTGCCAGCAGTTACTTCCCGGGGAGCAATGAGCAGTTCTTC.